This paragraph reports one T cell receptor (beta chain). Its specificity is unknown. The data were obtained in a study of cytomegalovirus exposure and HLA in healthy donors. Broader study findings: Later analysis associated a missense DCLRE1C variant with TCR beta V- and J-gene trimming. Reports indicate that TCR beta sequences accurately predicted the HLA-A and HLA-B alleles of most subjects.

Trimming left V 4 bases short and J 5 bases short, with 15 bases between. This CDR3 contains 15 residues. Per germline, CDR1 SGHDN and CDR2 FVKESK. The PCR employed 60 Vbeta primers together with 13 Jbeta primers. Sequencing was performed with immunoSEQ multiplex PCR; in TCRdb, only in-frame clones are kept and a portion is missing. The profile covers some 71,000 clones, with roughly 76% appearing a single time and more than 2.5% taken by the ten largest. Healthy bone marrow donors made up the donors. The V and J genes are TRBV14 and TRBJ1-3; D gene uncertain. Sequences were obtained from PBMCs. The clonotype comes from a man aged 18 to 29 in good health and CMV-seronegative. The CDR3: CASSRGPTPRNTIYF. In DNA form, the CDR3 reads TGTGCCAGCAGCCGCGGGCCGACGCCGAGAAACACCATATATTTT.